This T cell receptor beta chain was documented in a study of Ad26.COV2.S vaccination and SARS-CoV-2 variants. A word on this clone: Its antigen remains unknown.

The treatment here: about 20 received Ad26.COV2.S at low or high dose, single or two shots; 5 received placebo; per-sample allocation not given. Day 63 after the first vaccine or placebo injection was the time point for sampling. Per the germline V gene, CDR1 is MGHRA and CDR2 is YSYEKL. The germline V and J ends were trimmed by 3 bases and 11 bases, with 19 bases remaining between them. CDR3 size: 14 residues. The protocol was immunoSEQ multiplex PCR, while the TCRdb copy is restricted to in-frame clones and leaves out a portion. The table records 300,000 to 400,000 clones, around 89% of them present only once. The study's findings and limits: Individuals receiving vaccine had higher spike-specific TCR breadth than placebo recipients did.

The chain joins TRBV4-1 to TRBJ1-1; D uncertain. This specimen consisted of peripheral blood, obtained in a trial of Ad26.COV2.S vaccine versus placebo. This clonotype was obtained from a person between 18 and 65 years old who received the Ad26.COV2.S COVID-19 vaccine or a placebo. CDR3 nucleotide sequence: TGCGCCAGCAGCCAGGAACCTGACCCCACAGAGGCTTTCTTT. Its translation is CASSQEPDPTEAFF.